This T cell receptor (beta chain) was found in a study of T cell responses to AZD1222 COVID-19 vaccine. Deletions cut 0 bases from V and 5 bases from J, with 8 bases between. CDR3 length: 14 residues. Germline CDR1 SGHTA, CDR2 FQGNSA. Here immunoSEQ multiplex PCR was the method, and the copy in TCRdb shows in-frame clones only, minus some. The table shows 90,000 to 150,000 clones, with 87% occurring only once. Overall study results and limits: Increases in Spike-specific TCR breadth and depth were seen after two AZD1222 doses. The CD4 TCRs associated with vaccination extended across spike and predominated at 160-218 and 743-854.

Of note for this clone: Its specificity is unknown.

The sequence was collected from an adult who received the AZD1222 COVID-19 vaccine. Sequences were derived from peripheral blood, sampled 28 days after the second AZD1222 dose. The V call is TRBV7-2, the J call TRBJ1-5; D is unresolved. DNA for the CDR3: TGTGCCAGCAGCTTAGCCGGGAAGGATCAGCCCCAGCATTTT. Translation gives CASSLAGKDQPQHF.